This T cell receptor beta chain emerged from a study of T cell clonotyping in hematopoietic cell transplantation. Notes on the study in general: Few recipient clonotypes overlapped donors; over 97% were de novo at given depth. Recipient TCR diversity dropped after transplant; expanded clonotypes rose from day 30 to 180. No sorting was done, leaving CD4 and CD8 contributions mixed.

The table came from immunoSEQ multiplex PCR; TCRdb's copy has only in-frame clones and leaves some out. The data contain about 43,000 clones, around 95% of them singletons. About this clone itself: Its antigen is not identified.

Germline V gene lookup returns CDR1 MNHNS and CDR2 SASEGT. The V and J ends lost 3 bases and 3 bases respectively, with 8 bases between them. CDR3 length equals 14 residues. The source is a man in his thirties or forties in good health. Some clones in this sample may be carry-over from other donors' samples. V usage is TRBV6-1 and J usage is TRBJ2-2; D gene ambiguous. The sample consisted of peripheral blood mononuclear cells. CDR3 residues: CASSETLDTGELFF. CDR3 in DNA: TGTGCCAGCAGTGAGACCCTAGACACCGGGGAGCTGTTTTTT.